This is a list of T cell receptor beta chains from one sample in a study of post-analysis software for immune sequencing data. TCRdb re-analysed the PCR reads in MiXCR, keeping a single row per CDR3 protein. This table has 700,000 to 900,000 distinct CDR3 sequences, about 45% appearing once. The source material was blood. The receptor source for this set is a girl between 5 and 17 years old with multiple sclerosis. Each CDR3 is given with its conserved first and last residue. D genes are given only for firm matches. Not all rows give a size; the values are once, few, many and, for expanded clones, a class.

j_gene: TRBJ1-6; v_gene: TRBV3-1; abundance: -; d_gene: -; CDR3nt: TGTGCCAGCAGCCAAACCCCGGACGGATTTAATTCACCCCTCCACTTT; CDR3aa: CASSQTPDGFNSPLHF
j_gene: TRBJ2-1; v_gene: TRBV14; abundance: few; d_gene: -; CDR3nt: TGTGCCAGCAGCCAAGTGTCGATGGTACACAATGAGCAGTTCTTC; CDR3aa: CASSQVSMVHNEQFF
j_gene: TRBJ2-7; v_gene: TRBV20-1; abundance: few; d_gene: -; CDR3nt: TGCAGTGCTAGAGCAGGGACCTACGAGCAGTACTTC; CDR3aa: CSARAGTYEQYF
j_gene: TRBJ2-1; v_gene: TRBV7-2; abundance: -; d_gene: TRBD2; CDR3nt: TGTGCCAGCAGCCCCACCCCGGGACTAGCGGTTTACAATGAGCAGTTCTTC; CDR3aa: CASSPTPGLAVYNEQFF
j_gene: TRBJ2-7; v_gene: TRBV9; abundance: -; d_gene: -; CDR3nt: TGTGCCAGCAGCGCCGTTGGACAGTCCTCCTACGAGCAGTACTTC; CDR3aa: CASSAVGQSSYEQYF
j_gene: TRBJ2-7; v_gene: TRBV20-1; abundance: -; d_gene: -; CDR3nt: TGCAGTGCGGAGAGCGCCTCCTACGAGCAGTACTTC; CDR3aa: CSAESASYEQYF
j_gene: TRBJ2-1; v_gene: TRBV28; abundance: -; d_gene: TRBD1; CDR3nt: TGTGCCAGCATCCCTCCCGGACAGGGGCTTCCGTTCTTC; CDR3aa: CASIPPGQGLPFF
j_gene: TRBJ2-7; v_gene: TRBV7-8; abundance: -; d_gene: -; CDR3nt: TGTGCCAGCAGCTTGTTTACCGGTTACGAGCAGTACTTC; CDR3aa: CASSLFTGYEQYF
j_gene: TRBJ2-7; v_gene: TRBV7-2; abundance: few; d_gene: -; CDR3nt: TGTGCCAGCAGCCCCCTGACCGAGCAGTACTTC; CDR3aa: CASSPLTEQYF
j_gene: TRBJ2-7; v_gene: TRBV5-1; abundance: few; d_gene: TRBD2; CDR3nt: TGCGCCAGCAGCCGTACTAGCGCGAAGGACCACGAGCAGTACTTC; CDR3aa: CASSRTSAKDHEQYF
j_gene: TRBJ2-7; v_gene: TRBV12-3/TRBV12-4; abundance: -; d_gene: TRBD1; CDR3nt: TGTGCCAGCAGCCCGACAGGGAACTACGAGCAGTACTTC; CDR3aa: CASSPTGNYEQYF
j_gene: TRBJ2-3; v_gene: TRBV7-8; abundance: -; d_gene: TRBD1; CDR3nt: TGTGCCAGCAGCCCACAGGGGTGGGCGCAGTATTTT; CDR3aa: CASSPQGWAQYF
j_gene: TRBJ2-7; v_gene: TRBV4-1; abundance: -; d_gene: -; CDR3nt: TGCGCCAGCAGCCAAGATTTTCTGGTAGCTTCCTACGAGCAGTACTTC; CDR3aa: CASSQDFLVASYEQYF
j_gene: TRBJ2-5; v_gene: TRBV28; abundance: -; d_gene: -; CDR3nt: TGTGCCAGCAGTAGAGGACAGACTCAAGAGACCCAGTACTTC; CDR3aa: CASSRGQTQETQYF
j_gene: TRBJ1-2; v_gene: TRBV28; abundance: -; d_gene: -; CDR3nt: TGTGCCAGCTTCGAGGGGTCCGCCTATGGCTACACCTTC; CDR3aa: CASFEGSAYGYTF
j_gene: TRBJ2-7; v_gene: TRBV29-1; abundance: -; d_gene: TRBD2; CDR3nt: TGCAGCGTCAGTAGTGGGGGGGGGAGAATTGAGTACTTC; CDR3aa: CSVSSGGGRIEYF
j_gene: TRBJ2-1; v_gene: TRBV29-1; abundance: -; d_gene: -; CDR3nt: TGCAGCGTTGAAGGGATTCCGTCGGGCTCCTACAATGAGCAGTTCTTC; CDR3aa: CSVEGIPSGSYNEQFF
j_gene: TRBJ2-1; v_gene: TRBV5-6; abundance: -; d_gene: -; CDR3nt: TGTGCCAGCAGCTTGGGTAGGGGCCACAATGAGCAGTTCTTC; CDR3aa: CASSLGRGHNEQFF
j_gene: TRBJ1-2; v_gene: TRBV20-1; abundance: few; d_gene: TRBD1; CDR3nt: TGCAGTGCTAGACGCTCCGGGACAGGGTTGATATGGGGCTACACCTTC; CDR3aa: CSARRSGTGLIWGYTF
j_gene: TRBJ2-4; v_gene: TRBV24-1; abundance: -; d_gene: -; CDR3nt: TGTGCCACCAGTGCTAGGACAGCCAAAAACATTCAGTACTTC; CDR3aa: CATSARTAKNIQYF
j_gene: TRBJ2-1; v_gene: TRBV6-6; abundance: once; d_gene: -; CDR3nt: TGTGCCAGCAGTTACTCGGCGGGAACCCCCCCTGAGCAGTTCTTC; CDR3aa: CASSYSAGTPPEQFF
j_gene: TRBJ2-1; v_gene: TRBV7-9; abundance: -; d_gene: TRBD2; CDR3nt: TGTGCCAGCAGCTTCCCGACTAGCGGGAGCGGCAATGAGCAGTTCTTC; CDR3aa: CASSFPTSGSGNEQFF
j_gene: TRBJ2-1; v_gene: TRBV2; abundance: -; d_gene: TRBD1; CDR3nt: TGTGCCAGCAGTGAACGGGACAGTCCCTACAATGAGCAGTTCTTC; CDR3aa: CASSERDSPYNEQFF
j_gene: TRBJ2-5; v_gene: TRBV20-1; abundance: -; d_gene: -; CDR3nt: TGCAGTGCTCTGACTAGATGGGACACAAGGGAGACCCAGTACTTC; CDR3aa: CSALTRWDTRETQYF
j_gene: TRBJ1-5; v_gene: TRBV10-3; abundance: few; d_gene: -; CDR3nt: TGTGCCATCAGTGAGTCTGTCGGTAGCAATCAGCCCCAGCATTTT; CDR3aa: CAISESVGSNQPQHF
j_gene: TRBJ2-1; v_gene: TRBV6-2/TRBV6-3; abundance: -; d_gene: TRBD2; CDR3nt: TGTGCCAGCAGTTACTCCTCTAGCGGGGTGGACAATGAGCAGTTCTTC; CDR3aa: CASSYSSSGVDNEQFF
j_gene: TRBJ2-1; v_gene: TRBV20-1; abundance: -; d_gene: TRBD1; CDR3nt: TGCAGTGCGGGCGAAACAGGGGGCTGGTACAATGAGCAGTTCTTC; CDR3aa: CSAGETGGWYNEQFF
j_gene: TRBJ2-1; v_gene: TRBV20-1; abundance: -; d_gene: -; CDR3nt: TGCAGTGCTGTGGAGGGGGCCGGCACAAATGAGCAGTTCTTC; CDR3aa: CSAVEGAGTNEQFF
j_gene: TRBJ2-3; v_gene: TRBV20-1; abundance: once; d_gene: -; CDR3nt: TGCAGTGCTAGAGTTATGAGCGGCCTGATGAGCACAGATACGCAGTATTTT; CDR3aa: CSARVMSGLMSTDTQYF